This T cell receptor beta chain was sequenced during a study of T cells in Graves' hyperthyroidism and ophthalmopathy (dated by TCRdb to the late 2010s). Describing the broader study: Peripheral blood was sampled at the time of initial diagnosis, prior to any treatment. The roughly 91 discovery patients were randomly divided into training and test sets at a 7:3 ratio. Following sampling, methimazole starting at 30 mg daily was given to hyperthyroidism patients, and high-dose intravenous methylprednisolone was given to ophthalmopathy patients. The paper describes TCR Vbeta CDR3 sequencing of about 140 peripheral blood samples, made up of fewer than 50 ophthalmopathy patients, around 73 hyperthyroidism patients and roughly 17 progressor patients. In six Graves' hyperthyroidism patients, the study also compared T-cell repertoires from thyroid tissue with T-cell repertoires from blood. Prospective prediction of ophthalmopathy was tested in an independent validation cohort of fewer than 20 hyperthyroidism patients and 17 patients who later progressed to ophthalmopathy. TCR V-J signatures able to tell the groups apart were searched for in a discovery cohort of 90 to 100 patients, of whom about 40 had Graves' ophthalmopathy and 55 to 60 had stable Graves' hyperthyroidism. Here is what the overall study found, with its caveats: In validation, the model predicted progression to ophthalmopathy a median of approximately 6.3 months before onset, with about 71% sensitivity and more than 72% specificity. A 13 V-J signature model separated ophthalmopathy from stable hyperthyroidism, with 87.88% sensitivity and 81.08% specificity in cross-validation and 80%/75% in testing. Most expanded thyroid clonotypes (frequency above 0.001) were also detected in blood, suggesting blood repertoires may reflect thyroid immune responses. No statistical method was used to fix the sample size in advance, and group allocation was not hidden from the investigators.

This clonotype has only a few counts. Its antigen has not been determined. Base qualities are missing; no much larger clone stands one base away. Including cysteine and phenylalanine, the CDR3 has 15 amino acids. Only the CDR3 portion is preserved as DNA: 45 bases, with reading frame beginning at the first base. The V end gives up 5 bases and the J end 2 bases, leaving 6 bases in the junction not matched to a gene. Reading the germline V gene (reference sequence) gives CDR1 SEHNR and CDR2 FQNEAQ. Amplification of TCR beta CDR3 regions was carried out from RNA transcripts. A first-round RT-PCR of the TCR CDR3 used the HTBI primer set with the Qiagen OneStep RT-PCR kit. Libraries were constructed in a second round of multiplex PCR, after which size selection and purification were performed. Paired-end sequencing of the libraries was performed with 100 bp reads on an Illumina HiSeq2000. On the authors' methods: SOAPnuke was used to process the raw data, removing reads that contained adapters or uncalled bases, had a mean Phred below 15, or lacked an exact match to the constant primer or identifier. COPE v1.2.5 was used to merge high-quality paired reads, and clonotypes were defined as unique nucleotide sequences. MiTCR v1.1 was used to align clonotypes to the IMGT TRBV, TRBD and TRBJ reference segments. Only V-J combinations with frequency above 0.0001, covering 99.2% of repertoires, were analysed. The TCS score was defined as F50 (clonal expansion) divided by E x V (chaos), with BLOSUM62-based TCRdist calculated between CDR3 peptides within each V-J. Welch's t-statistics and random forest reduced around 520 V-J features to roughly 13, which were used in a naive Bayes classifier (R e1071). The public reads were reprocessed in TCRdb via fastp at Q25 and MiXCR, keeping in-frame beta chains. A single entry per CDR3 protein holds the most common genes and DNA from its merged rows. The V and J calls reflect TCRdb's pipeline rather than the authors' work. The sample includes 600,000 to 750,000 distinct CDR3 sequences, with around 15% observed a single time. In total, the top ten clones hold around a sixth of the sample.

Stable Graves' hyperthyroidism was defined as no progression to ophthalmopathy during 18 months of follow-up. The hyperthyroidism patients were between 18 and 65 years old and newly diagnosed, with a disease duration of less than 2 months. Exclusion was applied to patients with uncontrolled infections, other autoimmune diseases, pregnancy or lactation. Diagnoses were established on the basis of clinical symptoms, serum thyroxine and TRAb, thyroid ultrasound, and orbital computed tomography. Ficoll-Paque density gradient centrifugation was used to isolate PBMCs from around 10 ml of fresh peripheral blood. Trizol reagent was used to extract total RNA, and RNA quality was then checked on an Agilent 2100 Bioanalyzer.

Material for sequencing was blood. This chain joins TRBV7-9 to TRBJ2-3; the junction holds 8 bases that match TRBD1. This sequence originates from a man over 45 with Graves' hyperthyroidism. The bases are TGTGCCAGCAGCCCTCAGGGGGCCAACACAGATACGCAGTATTTT. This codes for CASSPQGANTDTQYF.